The 17 T cell receptor beta chains listed next were all sequenced from one sample in a study of blood T cell repertoires in COVID-19. TCRdb keeps only in-frame clones here, not all; method: immunoSEQ multiplex PCR. This sample carries approximately 360,000 clones, around 87% of them seen once, and the ten largest clones take approximately 0.96%. Sequencing was carried out using PBMCs or T cells enriched from blood (not recorded which). The receptors were sampled from a woman between 25 and 40 years old with acute COVID-19.

The chain recombines TRBV7-8 with TRBJ1-2; possibly TRBD1 for D (6 bases). The germline V gene encodes CDR1 SGHVS and CDR2 FQNEAQ. Between the trimmed V and J ends, which lost 5 bases and 11 bases, there was a span of 15 bases. The CDR3 is 12 residues long. The DNA of the CDR3 is TGTGCCAGCAGCCCCAACAGGGTATCGTACACCTTC. Translated, it gives CASSPNRVSYTF. Variable domain in full (rest from reference TRBV7-8 and TRBJ1-2): GAGVSQSPRYKVAKRGQDVALRCDPISGHVSLFWYQQALGQGPEFLTYFQNEAQLDKSGLPSDRFFAERPEGSVSTLKIQRTQQEDSAVYLCASSPNRVSYTFGSGTRLTVV.

V and J are TRBV10-3 and TRBJ1-1; TRBD1 aligns across 9 bases. Germline V gene lookup returns CDR1 ENHRY and CDR2 SYGVKD. The CDR3 runs 13 residues. The V and J ends lost 5 bases and 5 bases, in that order; junction bases with no gene match: 3. CDR3 region: CAISPDRGTEAFF. As DNA, the CDR3 is TGTGCCATCAGTCCAGACAGGGGGACTGAAGCTTTCTTT.

The V gene is TRBV25-1, the J gene TRBJ1-3; D unresolved. V dropped 8 bases and J dropped 0 bases, with 11 bases sitting between them. This CDR3 is 14 amino acids long. From germline, CDR1 is MGHDK and CDR2 SYGVNS. The DNA of the CDR3 is TGTGCCAGCCCGGACTCGGGCTCTGGAAACACCATATATTTT. This encodes CASPDSGSGNTIYF.

The chain links TRBV19 to TRBJ2-7; a possible D gene is TRBD2 (6 bases). The CDR3 length is 18 residues. The V and J ends lost 0 bases and 0 bases respectively, with 18 bases between them. CDR1 is LNHDA, CDR2 SQIVND, per germline (reference sequence). The CDR3 DNA sequence: TGTGCCAGTAGTATAGATCGATACTCCGGGCGGGACTCCTACGAGCAGTACTTC. Its translation is CASSIDRYSGRDSYEQYF.

This clone has just one count. The chain employs TRBV9 and TRBJ2-1, with 9 bases aligning to TRBD1. Unmatched junction bases numbered 4, after V lost 3 bases and J lost 3 bases. The length of the CDR3 is 15 residues. From germline, CDR1 is SGDLS and CDR2 YYNGEE. CDR3 residues: CASSERTGDYNEQFF. As DNA, the CDR3 is TGTGCCAGCAGCGAACGGACAGGGGACTACAATGAGCAGTTCTTC.

The chain carries TRBV7-2 and TRBJ1-1; 12 positions agree with TRBD1. V trimming: 5 bases; J trimming: 1 base; junction bases outside the gene matches: 8. The CDR3 covers 17 residues. Germline V gene sequence: CDR1 SGHTA, CDR2 FQGNSA. CDR3 loop: CASSPGTGGFRNTEAFF. The CDR3, as DNA: TGTGCCAGCAGCCCAGGGACAGGGGGCTTTCGGAACACTGAAGCTTTCTTT.

The V call is TRBV24-1, the J call TRBJ2-1; 15 bases match TRBD2. CDR1 and CDR2 (germline): KGHDR, SFDVKD. V shed 8 bases and J 7 bases; nucleotides not matched to a gene: 5. This CDR3 has 15 residues. CDR3 in DNA: TGTGCCACCAAGCCGGGACTAGCGGGGGGTAATGAGCAGTTCTTC. It specifies CATKPGLAGGNEQFF.

This CDR3 is CASSEVHRTVYSNQPQHF. The CDR3 DNA is TGTGCCAGCAGTGAAGTCCACCGGACAGTGTATAGCAATCAGCCCCAGCATTTT. The rearrangement links TRBV6-1 to TRBJ1-5; D perhaps matches TRBD1 (6 bases). The CDR3 is 18 residues long. Trimming pared 1 base from V and 0 bases from J, leaving 16 bases between. Germline assignment: CDR1 MNHNS and CDR2 SASEGT.

The V call is TRBV2, the J call TRBJ1-1; 9 bases are a match to TRBD1. Looked up from germline, CDR1 is SNHLY and CDR2 is FYNNEI. The V and J ends lost 7 bases and 4 bases, in that order; junction bases with no gene match: 10. The CDR3 has 15 amino acids. The CDR3 is CASNDRGAGFTEAFF. The DNA for the CDR3 is TGTGCCAGCAATGACAGGGGGGCCGGTTTCACTGAAGCTTTCTTT.

The CDR3 protein is CASRSRTGAITEAFF. The CDR3 region has the DNA TGTGCCAGCAGATCTAGGACAGGGGCCATAACTGAAGCTTTCTTT. The chain carries TRBV6-5 and TRBJ1-1; TRBD1 matches 9 bases. The CDR3 contains 15 residues. V was pared by 6 bases and J by 5 bases, with 10 bases of the junction left unmatched. CDR1 MNHEY and CDR2 SVGAGI come from the germline V gene.

The V gene is TRBV2, the J gene TRBJ2-7; 10 nucleotides agree with TRBD1. Germline assignment: CDR1 SNHLY and CDR2 FYNNEI. There are 12 residues in the CDR3. Trimming removed 8 bases from V and 3 bases from J; junction bases left unmatched: 1. In nucleotides, the CDR3 is TGTGCCAGCGGGACAGGGGACTACGAGCAGTACTTC. As protein: CASGTGDYEQYF.

This chain connects TRBV7-9 to TRBJ1-2; tentative D call: TRBD1 (5 bases). The CDR3 spans 15 residues. Germline V gene sequence: CDR1 SEHNR, CDR2 FQNEAQ (reference sequence). V was trimmed by 5 bases and J by 7 bases, leaving 20 bases between them. This CDR3 reads CASSAGRAGRFGYTF. CDR3 bases: TGTGCCAGCAGCGCCGGTCGGGCAGGGCGGTTTGGCTACACCTTC. Full variable domain (missing parts from reference TRBV7-9 and TRBJ1-2): DTGVSQNPRHKITKRGQNVTFRCDPISEHNRLYWYRQTLGQGPEFLTYFQNEAQLEKSRLLSDRFSAERPKGSFSTLEIQRTEQGDSAMYLCASSAGRAGRFGYTFGSGTRLTVV.

About this clone itself: Different DNA sequences within this sample yield the same CDR3. The V and J genes are TRBV6-5 and TRBJ2-5; 7 nucleotides align to TRBD2. Germline trimming cut 7 bases from V and 5 bases from J; bases unmatched to any gene: 4. This CDR3 has 12 residues. Per germline, CDR1 MNHEY and CDR2 SVGAGI. CDR3 protein: CASTPGGETQYF. In nucleotides, the CDR3 is TGTGCCAGCACCCCCGGGGGGGAGACCCAGTACTTC.

The chain combines TRBV7-2 with TRBJ2-7; 7 bases are a match to TRBD1. V was pared by 4 bases and J by 4 bases, with 10 bases of the junction left unmatched. There are 15 residues in the CDR3. The germline CDR1 and CDR2 sequences are SGHTA and FQGNSA. The DNA of the CDR3 is TGTGCCAGCAGCTCCAACAGGGGTTCGATTTACGAGCAGTACTTC. Protein sequence: CASSSNRGSIYEQYF.

This chain connects TRBV4-3 to TRBJ2-5; 7 bases match TRBD2. With 3 bases clipped from V and 2 bases from J, the junction kept 6 bases outside the gene matches. The CDR3 sequence is 15 residues long. Per the germline V gene, CDR1 is LGHNA and CDR2 is YSLEER. This chain's CDR3 is CASSQTLAVQETQYF. The CDR3 region has the DNA TGCGCCAGCAGCCAGACCCTAGCGGTTCAAGAGACCCAGTACTTC.

The CDR3 region has the DNA TGTGCCAGTAGTTCGGGCTTAGCGGGGGGGTTAGAGGCTCACAATGAGCAGTTCTTC. It is translated as CASSSGLAGGLEAHNEQFF. The chain couples TRBV19 to TRBJ2-1; 11 bases are a match to TRBD2. V trimming: 5 bases; J trimming: 5 bases; junction bases outside the gene matches: 17. Looked up from germline, CDR1 is LNHDA and CDR2 is SQIVND (reference sequence). This CDR3 is 19 amino acids long.

The rearrangement joins TRBV2 to TRBJ1-6; D remains ambiguous. V lost 4 bases, J lost 6 bases, and 7 bases lay in between. The length of the CDR3 is 13 residues. CDR1 and CDR2 from the germline V gene are SNHLY and FYNNEI. CDR3 sequence (DNA): TGTGCCAGCAGTGGACAAACTAATTCACCCCTCCACTTT. Its translation: CASSGQTNSPLHF.